Listed here are 27 T cell receptor beta chains from one sample, sequenced in a study of CD8+CD57+ T cells in acquired aplastic anemia. TCR beta VDJ combinations and CDR3 sequences were profiled from genomic DNA. Each CDR3 protein gets one entry after TCRdb re-called the reads with MiXCR. The table has 150,000 to 200,000 distinct CDR3 sequences, about two thirds seen once; the top ten hold approximately 48%. Selection for sequencing was limited to patients who had shown CD8+CD57+ cell expansion by flow cytometry. The material sequenced was sorted CD4+, CD8+, or CD8+CD57+ T cells (not recorded which) from PBMCs. The receptors here all came from a human donor with aplastic anemia.

This sequence joins TRBV20-1 and TRBJ1-2, with 7 bases fitting TRBD1. Germline CDR1 and CDR2: DFQATT and SNEGSKA (reference sequence). V shed 7 bases, J shed 4 bases, and the junction held 9 bases outside the gene matches. The CDR3 runs 13 residues. The CDR3: CSVNVDRRYGYTF. CDR3 DNA: TGCAGTGTCAATGTGGACAGGCGCTATGGCTACACCTTC.

The chain couples TRBV7-9 to TRBJ2-3; 8 nucleotides agree with TRBD2. The V segment lost 4 bases and the J segment 3 bases; nucleotides outside the gene matches: 6. Germline values: CDR1 SEHNR, CDR2 FQNEAQ (reference sequence). This CDR3 spans 15 amino acids. As DNA, the CDR3 is TGTGCCAGCAGCTCTACTAGCGGCCGAACAGATACGCAGTATTTT. It is translated as CASSSTSGRTDTQYF.

The chain has TRBV20-1 and TRBJ2-7; 11 nucleotides align to TRBD1. The CDR3 spans 16 residues. V shed 3 bases and J 5 bases; nucleotides not matched to a gene: 12. Germline V gives CDR1 DFQATT, CDR2 SNEGSKA (reference sequence). The CDR3 DNA is TGCAGTGCTAGTTCCCTCTGGACAGGGGGCATCGACGAGCAGTACTTC. Translated: CSASSLWTGGIDEQYF.

This clonotype was seen repeatedly, ten times or more. The chain couples TRBV11-3 to TRBJ2-7, with D perhaps TRBD1 (6 bases). Trimming cost V 5 bases and J 6 bases, with 20 bases left between them. This CDR3 has 15 residues. Germline V gene lookup returns CDR1 SGHNT and CDR2 YENEEA. CDR3 coding DNA: TGTGCCAGCAGCGCGGCCTCACAGGGAGTGGGCGAGCAGTACTTC. It codes for CASSAASQGVGEQYF.

This clonotype was counted a single time. The chain combines TRBV20-1 with TRBJ2-1, with 9 bases matching TRBD2. CDR3 size: 13 residues. With 3 bases clipped from V and 6 bases from J, the junction kept 3 bases outside the gene matches. Germline loops: CDR1 DFQATT, CDR2 SNEGSKA (reference sequence). The CDR3: CSARAGGVNEQFF. The CDR3 DNA reads as TGCAGTGCTAGGGCGGGGGGGGTCAATGAGCAGTTCTTC.

The chain couples TRBV20-1 to TRBJ1-1; 10 nucleotides agree with TRBD1. CDR3 length: 15 residues. V shed 6 bases and J 3 bases; nucleotides not matched to a gene: 10. The germline V gene encodes CDR1 DFQATT and CDR2 SNEGSKA (reference sequence). The CDR3 DNA reads TGCAGTGCGAGAATCCGGGACAGGGGTCACACTGAAGCTTTCTTT. Residues: CSARIRDRGHTEAFF.

The V gene is TRBV7-3, the J gene TRBJ2-3; 12 bases match TRBD1. The CDR3 totals 18 residues. Germline CDR1 SGHTA, CDR2 FQGTGA. V gave up 4 bases and J gave up 7 bases; unmatched junction bases: 15. Written as DNA, the CDR3 is TGTGCCAGCAGCTGGCTGCAGCAGGGACAGGGGGCGTCAAATACGCAGTATTTT. Its translation is CASSWLQQGQGASNTQYF.

This sequence joins TRBV29-1 and TRBJ2-3; no definite D call. Germline lookup yields CDR1 SQVTM and CDR2 ANQGSEA. Trimming stripped 5 bases from V and 1 base from J, with 4 bases between. This CDR3 region has 11 residues. CDR3 loop: CSVQGTDTQYF. DNA for the CDR3: TGCAGCGTTCAAGGCACAGATACGCAGTATTTT.

This sequence joins TRBV7-9 and TRBJ2-7, with D possibly TRBD1 on 6 matching bases. This CDR3 region has 12 residues. Trimming removed 5 bases from V and 5 bases from J, with 10 bases in between. Germline values: CDR1 SEHNR, CDR2 FQNEAQ (reference sequence). CDR3 DNA sequence: TGTGCCAGCAGCGTGGACAGCAACGAGCAGTACTTC. The encoded protein is CASSVDSNEQYF.

V gene TRBV2 combines with J gene TRBJ1-1, with D perhaps TRBD1 (6 bases). The V and J ends lost 6 bases and 0 bases respectively, with 8 bases between them. The length of the CDR3 is 13 residues. Germline lookup yields CDR1 SNHLY and CDR2 FYNNEI. CDR3 sequence (DNA): TGTGCCAGCAGCGGACAGATGAACACTGAAGCTTTCTTT. This translates into CASSGQMNTEAFF.

The chain recombines TRBV7-9 with TRBJ1-1, with TRBD1 matching 8 bases. The CDR3 has 16 amino acids. J was trimmed by 4 bases and V by 6 bases; bases with no gene match: 13. Per germline, CDR1 SEHNR and CDR2 FQNEAQ (reference sequence). The CDR3 loop reads CASSFQPGQVTTEAFF. CDR3 coding DNA: TGTGCCAGCAGTTTCCAACCGGGACAGGTTACCACTGAAGCTTTCTTT.

This clonotype showed up just once. The chain's CDR3 is CASRLTGPQETQYF. The DNA for the CDR3 is TGTGCCAGCAGGCTGACAGGGCCCCAAGAGACCCAGTACTTC. This chain uses TRBV2 with TRBJ2-5; 7 bases fit TRBD1. The CDR3 is made up of 14 amino acids. J lost 1 base, V lost 6 bases, and 5 bases had no gene match. CDR1 SNHLY and CDR2 FYNNEI come from the germline V gene.

The chain combines TRBV7-3 with TRBJ2-5; TRBD2 matches at 7 bases. Germline V lookup: CDR1 SGHTA, CDR2 FQGTGA. V lost 0 bases to trimming and J lost 3 bases; unmatched junction nucleotides: 7. This CDR3 is built from 16 residues. The CDR3 DNA follows: TGTGCCAGCAGCTTAACCCCCGGGCTAGCGGAAGAGACCCAGTACTTC. This translates into CASSLTPGLAEETQYF.

The V gene is TRBV7-8, the J gene TRBJ1-5; D unresolved. The CDR3 totals 14 residues. V lost 7 bases to trimming and J lost 5 bases, with 15 bases between them. In germline, CDR1 is SGHVS, CDR2 FQNEAQ. The chain's CDR3 is CASTLTDLYQPQHF. The CDR3 DNA sequence: TGTGCCAGCACCCTGACGGATCTTTATCAGCCCCAGCATTTT.

The chain couples TRBV29-1 to TRBJ2-7; D may be TRBD1 (5 bases). The CDR3 length is 11 residues. In germline, CDR1 is SQVTM, CDR2 ANQGSEA. V was clipped by 7 bases and J by 7 bases, with 14 bases between them. Here the CDR3 DNA reads TGCAGCGGGGGCCATACGAGGGAGCAGTACTTC. It codes for CSGGHTREQYF.

This chain connects TRBV12-3 or TRBV12-4 to TRBJ1-1; 7 bases align to TRBD1. The V and J ends lost 6 bases and 0 bases, in that order; junction bases with no gene match: 4. The CDR3 sequence is 14 residues long. In DNA, the CDR3 is TGTGCCAGCAGCTTGGGACAGATGAACACTGAAGCTTTCTTT. It specifies CASSLGQMNTEAFF.

Concerning this clonotype: The junction does not match germline at one end; this may be a read error. The chain links TRBV20-1 to TRBJ2-7; TRBD1 might be the D (5 bases). This CDR3 is 11 amino acids long. Germline V CDR1 and CDR2: DFQATT, SNEGSKA (reference sequence). The CDR3: CSAVWGLELYF. The CDR3 nucleotides are TGCAGTGCTGTTTGGGGCCTCGAGCTGTACTTC.

V usage is TRBV4-2 and J usage is TRBJ2-1; 13 nucleotides agree with TRBD2. Germline-derived CDR1 and CDR2 are LGHNA and YNFKEQ. The CDR3 covers 17 residues. Trimming removed 4 bases from V and 7 bases from J; junction bases left unmatched: 10. The CDR3 protein is CASSRWTSGRGWNEQFF. The DNA of the CDR3 is TGTGCCAGCAGCCGGTGGACTAGCGGGAGAGGTTGGAATGAGCAGTTCTTC.

The V gene is TRBV5-1, the J gene TRBJ2-1; D perhaps matches TRBD1 (6 bases). CDR1 and CDR2 from the germline V gene are SGHRS and YFSETQ. This CDR3 region has 15 residues. Trimming cost V 1 base and J 0 bases, with 8 bases left between them. The CDR3, as DNA: TGCGCCAGCAGCTTGACAGGGTACTCCTACAATGAGCAGTTCTTC. Its protein product is CASSLTGYSYNEQFF.

The V call is TRBV7-3, the J call TRBJ2-2; a weak D match, TRBD2 (6 bases). Germline V CDR1 and CDR2: SGHTA, FQGTGA. The CDR3 sequence is 13 residues long. Trimming shortened V by 5 bases and J by 4 bases, and 8 bases separated the two germline ends. CDR3 DNA sequence: TGTGCCAGCAGCCCACTAGCCACCGGGGAGCTGTTTTTT. As protein: CASSPLATGELFF.

The V gene is TRBV14, the J gene TRBJ2-1, with D hard to call. V shed 4 bases and J shed 12 bases, with 19 bases lying between them. The CDR3 has 14 residues. The V gene's germline CDR1 is SGHDN and CDR2 FVKESK. CDR3 DNA sequence: TGTGCCAGCAGCCGACAAACAGACCGATCCCGGCAGTTCTTC. It specifies CASSRQTDRSRQFF.

The V gene is TRBV6-6, the J gene TRBJ2-5, with D perhaps TRBD1 (5 bases). This CDR3 has 16 amino acids. CDR1 and CDR2 (germline): MNHNY, SVGAGI (reference sequence). The V end lost 9 bases, the J end lost 2 bases, and 22 bases lay between the germline ends. The CDR3 DNA is TGTGCCAGTCGGGCGGTGGGGCAGGCAAGTCAAGAGACCCAGTACTTC. Translated: CASRAVGQASQETQYF.

The chain carries TRBV19 and TRBJ2-1; D is possibly TRBD2 (5 bases). Trimming cost V 3 bases and J 0 bases, with 9 bases left between them. CDR3 length: 15 residues. CDR1 and CDR2 (germline): LNHDA, SQIVND (reference sequence). For the CDR3, the DNA is TGTGCCAGTAGTATGGATGGGAGCTCCTACAATGAGCAGTTCTTC. Translating gives CASSMDGSSYNEQFF.

This clonotype occurred once. This chain links TRBV7-3 with TRBJ2-2; D gene uncertain. This CDR3 is 15 amino acids long. Germline-derived CDR1 and CDR2 are SGHTA and FQGTGA. Trimming shortened V by 2 bases and J by 0 bases, and 7 bases separated the two germline ends. As DNA, the CDR3 is TGTGCCAGCAGCTTATACACCGCGAACACCGGGGAGCTGTTTTTT. It translates to CASSLYTANTGELFF.

There are a few counts of this clonotype. The chain couples TRBV11-2 to TRBJ2-1, with 13 bases identical to TRBD2. Germline CDR1 and CDR2: SGHAT and FQNNGV. V trimming: 5 bases; J trimming: 6 bases; junction bases outside the gene matches: 7. The CDR3 length is 16 residues. CDR3 sequence reads: CASSARTSGSFNEQFF. CDR3 bases: TGTGCCAGCAGCGCCCGGACTAGCGGGAGTTTCAATGAGCAGTTCTTC.

V gene TRBV20-1 combines with J gene TRBJ1-4; D is unclear. Germline CDR1 DFQATT, CDR2 SNEGSKA (reference sequence). This CDR3 spans 12 amino acids. V lost 5 bases, J lost 1 base, and 5 bases lay in between. The CDR3 DNA reads as TGCAGTGCTTGGGGAACTAATGAAAAACTGTTTTTT. Translated: CSAWGTNEKLFF.

This chain uses TRBV11-2 with TRBJ2-7; D is ambiguous. Germline V lookup: CDR1 SGHAT, CDR2 FQNNGV. Trimming shortened V by 5 bases and J by 8 bases, and 4 bases separated the two germline ends. The CDR3 totals 9 residues. CDR3 DNA: TGTGCCAGCAGCCCCAAGCAGTACTTC. Its translation is CASSPKQYF.